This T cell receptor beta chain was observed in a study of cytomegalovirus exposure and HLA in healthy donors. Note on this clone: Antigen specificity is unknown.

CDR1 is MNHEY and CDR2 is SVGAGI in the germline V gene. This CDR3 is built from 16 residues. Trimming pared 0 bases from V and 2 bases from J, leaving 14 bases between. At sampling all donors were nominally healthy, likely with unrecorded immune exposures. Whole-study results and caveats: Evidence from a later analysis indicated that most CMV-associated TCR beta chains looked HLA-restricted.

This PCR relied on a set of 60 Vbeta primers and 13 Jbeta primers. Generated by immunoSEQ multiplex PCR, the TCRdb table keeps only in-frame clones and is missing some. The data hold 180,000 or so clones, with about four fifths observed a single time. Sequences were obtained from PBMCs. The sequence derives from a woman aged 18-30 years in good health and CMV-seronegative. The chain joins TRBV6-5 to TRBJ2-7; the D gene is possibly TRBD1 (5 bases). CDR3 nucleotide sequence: TGTGCCAGCAGTTACTCCATCGGCAGGGTGACCTACGAGCAGTACTTC. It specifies CASSYSIGRVTYEQYF.